This TCR beta chain was captured by sequencing in a study of T cells in Graves' hyperthyroidism and ophthalmopathy. TCR beta CDR3 sequences were amplified from RNA transcripts. Using the HTBI primer set, a first-round RT-PCR was run on the TCR CDR3. MiXCR, run by TCRdb on the multiplex PCR reads, gives a single entry per CDR3 protein. The table includes about 590,000 distinct CDR3 sequences, approximately 14% detected once. CDR3 length equals 13 residues. The V segment lost 6 bases and the J segment 2 bases; nucleotides outside the gene matches: 6. From germline, CDR1 is SQVTM and CDR2 ANQGSEA. Stable Graves' hyperthyroidism denoted no ophthalmopathy progression over 18 months. Diagnoses used clinical symptoms, serum thyroxine and TRAb, thyroid ultrasound and orbital computed tomography.

The chain joins TRBV29-1 to TRBJ2-7; TRBD2 aligns across 8 bases. This receptor was taken from a woman in her 30s with Graves' hyperthyroidism. The sample was blood. CDR3 sequence reads: CSVGAGDAYEQYF. CDR3 in DNA: TGCAGCGTCGGAGCGGGAGACGCCTACGAGCAGTACTTC.